The source of this TCR beta chain is a study of vaccination and CD4 T cells after COVID-19. The V end lost 2 bases, the J end lost 0 bases, and 8 bases lay between the germline ends. The germline CDR1 and CDR2 sequences are SGHTA and FQGNSA. This CDR3 contains 15 residues. Concerning this clonotype: The antigen is not known.

Regarding treatment: roughly nine-day PBMC culture with coronavirus spike peptide pools or control peptides (ViraFEST assay). The Oncomine TCR Beta short-read assay was applied to DNA of cultured CD4+ T cells. TCRdb re-analysed the PCR reads in MiXCR, keeping a single row per CDR3 protein. Here the sample spans 11,000 to 15,000 distinct CDR3 sequences, under 25% being singletons. This rearrangement joins TRBV7-2 to TRBJ1-3; TRBD1 might be the D (5 bases). Specimen: cultured CD4+ T cells from blood. This TCR came from a human donor with COVID-19. The CDR3 protein is CASSLQGASGNTIYF. The CDR3 nucleotides are TGTGCCAGCAGCTTACAGGGAGCCTCTGGAAACACCATATATTTT.